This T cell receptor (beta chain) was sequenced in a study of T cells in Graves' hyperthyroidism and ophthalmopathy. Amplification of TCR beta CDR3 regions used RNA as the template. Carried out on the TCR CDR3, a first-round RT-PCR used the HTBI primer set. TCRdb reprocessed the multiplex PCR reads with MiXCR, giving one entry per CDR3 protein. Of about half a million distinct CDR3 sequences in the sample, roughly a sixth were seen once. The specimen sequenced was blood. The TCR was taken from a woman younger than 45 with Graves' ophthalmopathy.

CDR3 sequence: CSAWGLAGVNTGELFF. The CDR3 region has the DNA TGCAGTGCTTGGGGACTAGCGGGAGTAAACACCGGGGAGCTGTTTTTT. The chain joins TRBV20-1 to TRBJ2-2, with 14 bases identical to TRBD2. The germline gives CDR1 DFQATT, CDR2 SNEGSKA (reference sequence). The CDR3 is 16 residues long. V lost 5 bases and J lost 2; bases outside the gene matches: 4.